The source of this TCR beta chain is a study of CD8+CD57+ T cells in acquired aplastic anemia (dated by TCRdb to 2016 to 2019). General notes on the study: DNA extracted from sorted CD4+ and CD8+ cells had a mean of approximately 3.3 ug, with a range of about 0.19 to 30 ug. A CD8+CD57+ expansion meant a frequency higher than the mean frequency seen in healthy subjects.

Overall study outcomes, separate from this receptor: Between patients and healthy controls, no significant difference in CD8+ Simpson's diversity was found (P=0.060). Roughly 30 CD8+ CDR3 sequences were found to be shared between patients and controls, but these sequences appeared to be highly expressed in patients and within the immunodominant clones of the patients.

The germline V gene supplies CDR1 SGHVS and CDR2 FQNEAQ. Trimming takes 3 bases from V and 3 bases from J, and the germline ends sit 12 bases apart. The CDR3 sequence holds 14 residues, the cysteine and valine included. This entry keeps only the CDR3 DNA: 42 bases, framed from base 1. Patients chosen for sequencing had shown expansion of CD8+CD57+ cells by flow cytometry. Every patient had severe acquired aplastic anemia, diagnosed using the International Study of Aplastic Anemia and Agranulocytosis and Camitta criteria. No patient had received any therapy when blood was sampled. TCR repertoires of sorted CD4+ and CD8+ blood T cells from severe aplastic anemia patients and healthy subjects were deep-sequenced in the study. In the USA, patient enrollment took place under clinicaltrials.gov protocols 00001620, 01623167, 00001397, 00071045, 00081523 and 00961064. Ficoll-Paque density gradient centrifugation was used to isolate peripheral blood mononuclear cells. CD4+ and CD8+ T cells were sorted by FACS or magnetic beads before DNA extraction.

For this clonotype: Its cognate antigen has yet to be identified. No quality values exist for individual bases; no much larger clone is one base distant.

Genomic DNA was used as template for profiling of TCR beta VDJ combinations and CDR3 sequences. An Illumina HiSeq 2000 was the platform used for TCR repertoire sequencing. Processing in the source paper ran as follows. Repertoires were assessed using TRBV/TRBJ rearrangement plots, CDR3 size and DJ length profiles, and Simpson's diversity index. The immunodominant clone was defined as the most abundant DNA sequence in deep sequencing data. CDR3 amino acid sequences were screened for sharing across subjects and were compared with published repertoires and the VDJdb database. TCRdb took the public reads, trimmed them with fastp at Q25, ran MiXCR for clone calling and kept in-frame beta chains. Here each entry gathers all rows of one CDR3 protein and keeps the most common genes and DNA. The V and J calls here are based on TCRdb, not the publication. The sample table contains about 470,000 distinct CDR3 sequences; only one count was recorded for around 33% of them. The leading ten clones occupy roughly 0.89% of the sample.

This sequence uses TRBV7-8 and TRBJ2-7, and perhaps TRBD2 as D gene, on 6 matching bases. Input material: sorted CD4+, CD8+, or CD8+CD57+ T cells (not recorded which) from PBMCs. The TCR was taken from a human donor with aplastic anemia. The nucleotides are TGTGCCAGCAGCTTTGAAGGAGGGAGCTACGAGCAGTACGTC. Its protein is CASSFEGGSYEQYV.